This section outlines one T cell receptor (beta chain) sequence together with its context. These data come from a study of blood T cell repertoires in COVID-19. Study-wide background: COVID-19 samples, acute and convalescent, were from the United States, Italy and Spain. T cells, B-cell-depleted T cells, or PBMCs provided the cDNA or gDNA that served as material.

In the original processing: From reference gene primer amplification, estimates of nucleated cell counts were derived. Assay: immunoSEQ multiplex PCR; the TCRdb copy retains only in-frame clones and omits some. V and J calls and clone size are those listed in that table; D and trimming were worked out from the DNA. The sample includes 50,000 or so clones, around nine tenths of them seen just once. Germline V lookup: CDR1 SQVTM, CDR2 ANQGSEA. The CDR3 sequence is 15 residues long. V shed 8 bases and J 3 bases; nucleotides not matched to a gene: 9. This receptor was taken from a human donor in a cohort sampled during active COVID-19. The rearrangement uses TRBV29-1 and TRBJ2-3, with 12 bases matching TRBD2. Sample: peripheral blood. The CDR3 region has the DNA TGCAGCTCTGCTAGGACTAGCGGGACGACAGATACGCAGTATTTT. Its translation: CSSARTSGTTDTQYF.